This T cell receptor (beta chain) appears in the sequencing data of a study of blood T cell repertoires in COVID-19. Study at large: COVID-19 samples, acute and convalescent, were from the United States, Italy and Spain. T cells, B-cell-depleted T cells, or PBMCs provided the cDNA or gDNA that served as material.

Original handling: Counts of nucleated cells, estimated from reference gene primer amplification, were obtained. Produced via immunoSEQ multiplex PCR; TCRdb's table is partial and in-frame only. V, J and clone size derive from that table, while D and trimming were established from the DNA sequence. The table includes 120,000 to 150,000 clones, approximately 83% detected once. This CDR3 is built from 18 residues. Germline V gene lookup returns CDR1 LGHNA and CDR2 YNFKEQ. The junction had 2 bases not matched to a gene; V was cut back by 1 base and J by 0 bases. Patients in Seattle were enrolled during active infection, then followed longitudinally.

This receptor was taken from a woman aged 60-75 years with COVID-19, enrolled during active disease. The chain carries TRBV4-2 and TRBJ2-1; 14 nucleotides agree with TRBD2. The sequenced sample consisted of peripheral blood. The CDR3 nucleotides read TGTGCCAGCAGCCAAGGACTAGCGGGGGGGCCCTCCTACAATGAGCAGTTCTTC. Residues: CASSQGLAGGPSYNEQFF.